These 32 T cell receptor beta chains originate from one sample sequenced in a study of metastatic and nonmetastatic thyroid tumors. No patient received treatment before thyroid surgery. Via MiXCR, TCRdb re-called the PCR reads. The sample shows more than 70,000 clones, around 7.8% of them seen only once. Material: blood. These receptors were obtained from a female donor with papillary thyroid cancer or a benign thyroid nodule (not recorded which). Some clones in this sample may be carry-over from other donors' samples.

In the case of this clone: This may come from a read error, since a much larger clone is one base off. The genes are TRBV6-1 and TRBJ2-1, with D possibly being TRBD2 (5 bases). V shed 3 bases and J shed 4 bases, with 16 bases lying between them. CDR3 size: 16 residues. Germline lookup yields CDR1 MNHNS and CDR2 SASEGT. The CDR3 sequence: CASSESPSGGYNEQFF. CDR3 in DNA: TGTGCCAGCAGTGAGTCACCCAGCGGTGGATACAATGAGCAGTTCTTC.

This clone has at least ten counts. The chain employs TRBV30 and TRBJ2-7; TRBD1 matches at 8 bases. Trimming took 5 bases from V and 4 from J; bases not matched to a gene: 4. The CDR3 totals 12 residues. CDR1 GTSNPN and CDR2 SVGIG come from the germline V gene (reference sequence). The chain's CDR3 is CAWSRGQYEQYF. CDR3 coding DNA: TGTGCCTGGTCCAGGGGGCAATACGAGCAGTACTTC.

Ten or more counts support this clone. The rearrangement links TRBV12-3 or TRBV12-4 to TRBJ2-3; D is unclear. V gave up 8 bases and J gave up 6 bases, with 12 bases separating them. CDR3 length: 12 amino acids. CDR3 DNA: TGTGCCAGCGGCTTGAGAAAGGATACGCAGTATTTT. This translates into CASGLRKDTQYF.

The rearrangement uses TRBV7-2 and TRBJ2-2, with D hard to call. This CDR3 has 15 residues. Looked up from germline, CDR1 is SGHTA and CDR2 is FQGNSA. The V end was cut by 1 base, the J end by 5 bases, with 11 bases between. CDR3 coding DNA: TGTGCCAGCAGCTTAGGGTACGGCTGGACCGGGGAGCTGTTTTTT. Amino acid sequence: CASSLGYGWTGELFF.

This clone has ten or more counts. The chain links TRBV6-6 to TRBJ1-1; maybe TRBD1 (5 bases). V gave up 2 bases and J gave up 1 base, with 8 bases separating them. Germline V CDR1 and CDR2: MNHNY, SVGAGI (reference sequence). The CDR3 contains 14 residues. The CDR3 DNA follows: TGTGCCAGCAGTTACAAGGGGTCGAACACTGAAGCTTTCTTT. Translated, it gives CASSYKGSNTEAFF.

The chain uses TRBV5-4 and TRBJ2-5, with D possibly matching TRBD2 (5 bases). V lost 2 bases and J lost 0, with 11 bases in between. This CDR3 has 15 amino acids. The germline CDR1 and CDR2 sequences are SGHNT and YYREEE (reference sequence). This CDR3 is CASSLATGYQETQYF. CDR3 DNA: TGTGCCAGCAGCTTAGCCACGGGGTACCAAGAGACCCAGTACTTC.

This clone was recorded many times. The rearrangement links TRBV20-1 to TRBJ2-7; D might be TRBD2 (5 bases). The CDR3 totals 13 residues. Germline-derived CDR1 and CDR2 are DFQATT and SNEGSKA (reference sequence). The V and J ends lost 4 bases and 0 bases respectively, with 10 bases between them. The CDR3 DNA sequence: TGCAGTGCTAAAGCGGTAAGCTCCTACGAGCAGTACTTC. As protein: CSAKAVSSYEQYF.

This clone showed up many times. This chain connects TRBV6-1 to TRBJ2-1; the match to TRBD1 covers 9 bases. Germline V lookup: CDR1 MNHNS, CDR2 SASEGT. V shed 8 bases and J 4 bases; nucleotides not matched to a gene: 3. CDR3 size: 13 residues. CDR3 nucleotides: TGTGCCAGCCAAGGACAGGGGTACAATGAGCAGTTCTTC. Encoded protein: CASQGQGYNEQFF.

This clone was counted many times. The chain uses TRBV7-8 and TRBJ2-1; the D gene could be TRBD1 or TRBD2 (5 bases each). This CDR3 region has 17 residues. The germline CDR1 and CDR2 sequences are SGHVS and FQNEAQ. Trimming left V 5 bases short and J 3 bases short, with 20 bases between. CDR3 protein: CASSGGRLGPLYNEQFF. CDR3 coding DNA: TGTGCCAGCAGCGGAGGCCGGCTGGGACCCCTCTACAATGAGCAGTTCTTC. Using reference TRBV7-8 and TRBJ2-1 for the parts outside the CDR3, the full variable domain is GAGVSQSPRYKVAKRGQDVALRCDPISGHVSLFWYQQALGQGPEFLTYFQNEAQLDKSGLPSDRFFAERPEGSVSTLKIQRTQQEDSAVYLCASSGGRLGPLYNEQFFGPGTRLTVL.

The chain is built from TRBV7-6 and TRBJ2-7; 7 nucleotides match TRBD1. V was pared by 5 bases and J by 5 bases, with 3 bases of the junction left unmatched. This CDR3 spans 12 amino acids. The germline V gene has CDR1 SGHVS and CDR2 FNYEAQ. For the CDR3, the DNA is TGTGCCAGCAGCCAGACAGGGAACGAGCAGTACTTC. Protein product: CASSQTGNEQYF.

Ten or more counts support this clone. The J gene is TRBJ1-6, the V gene TRBV20-1; 9 bases match TRBD1. The J segment lost 6 bases and the V segment lost 0 bases, leaving 6 bases of the junction unmatched. The germline V gene encodes CDR1 DFQATT and CDR2 SNEGSKA (reference sequence). This CDR3 has 16 residues. The CDR3 loop reads CSARDLDRGRNSPLHF. CDR3 in DNA: TGCAGTGCTAGAGATCTGGACAGGGGTCGTAATTCACCCCTCCACTTT.

With respect to this clone: A read error may be the cause here, since a much bigger clone is one base away. J is TRBJ2-5 and V is TRBV24-1; D is unclear. CDR3 size: 16 residues. V lost 0 bases and J 1 base, leaving 11 bases between the germline ends. In germline, CDR1 is KGHDR, CDR2 SFDVKD. The DNA for the CDR3 is TGTGCCACCAGTGATTTGCCCGCGGACGCCCAAGAGACCCAGTACTTC. Its translation: CATSDLPADAQETQYF.

This clone was picked up many times. The rearrangement links TRBV3-1 to TRBJ1-2; the D is unclear. Germline V gives CDR1 LGHDT, CDR2 YNNKEL (reference sequence). V was trimmed by 0 bases and J by 6 bases, leaving 8 bases between them. The CDR3 sequence is 13 residues long. CDR3 sequence reads: CASSQELLNGYTF. The CDR3 DNA reads TGTGCCAGCAGCCAAGAACTATTAAATGGCTACACCTTC.

This clone was seen repeatedly, ten times or more. This sequence joins TRBV7-3 and TRBJ2-3; TRBD2 matches 13 bases. This CDR3 is built from 17 residues. The germline V gene encodes CDR1 SGHTA and CDR2 FQGTGA. The V gene end was trimmed by 2 bases and the J gene end by 6 bases; junction bases not matched to a gene: 8. As DNA, the CDR3 is TGTGCCAGCAGCTTACGGGAACTAGCGGGGGGGCAGGATACGCAGTATTTT. It encodes CASSLRELAGGQDTQYF.

This clone was seen repeatedly, ten times or more. The CDR3 spells CASSQDPDRPSYEQYF. The CDR3, as DNA: TGTGCCAGCAGCCAAGACCCGGACAGACCCTCCTACGAGCAGTACTTC. J is TRBJ2-7 and V is TRBV4-2, with D possibly TRBD1 on 6 matching bases. Germline CDR1 LGHNA, CDR2 YNFKEQ. The CDR3 extends over 16 amino acids. Trimming took off 0 bases at V and 0 bases at J, with 12 bases between the two ends.

The chain joins TRBV6-2 or TRBV6-3 to TRBJ1-2; D remains unclear. Germline values: CDR1 MNHEY, CDR2 SVGEGT. CDR3 length equals 11 residues. Deletions cut 2 bases from V and 8 bases from J, with 6 bases between. The CDR3 here is CASSYGLGYTF. DNA of the CDR3: TGTGCCAGCAGTTACGGTTTGGGCTACACCTTC.

This clone was detected many times. The V call is TRBV5-1, the J call TRBJ2-7; 9 positions agree with TRBD1. J lost 3 bases, V lost 1 base, and 8 bases had no gene match. This CDR3 is built from 16 residues. Germline CDR1 reads SGHRS; CDR2 reads YFSETQ. The CDR3 bases are TGCGCCAGCAGCTTGCCGGGACAGGGCCTCGACTACGAGCAGTACTTC. As protein: CASSLPGQGLDYEQYF. Based on the CDR3 plus reference TRBV5-1 and TRBJ2-7, the full variable domain is KAGVTQTPRYLIKTRGQQVTLSCSPISGHRSVSWYQQTPGQGLQFLFEYFSETQRNKGNFPGRFSGRQFSNSRSEMNVSTLELGDSALYLCASSLPGQGLDYEQYFGPGTRLTVT.

The rearrangement links TRBV27 to TRBJ1-1; 8 bases are a match to TRBD1. Trimming removed 0 bases from V and 3 bases from J; junction bases left unmatched: 9. The CDR3 has 17 residues. Germline V gene sequence: CDR1 MNHEY, CDR2 SMNVEV (reference sequence). The CDR3 sequence is CASSLSVRQGADTEAFF. CDR3 sequence (DNA): TGTGCCAGCAGTTTATCGGTAAGGCAGGGGGCAGACACTGAAGCTTTCTTT.

There are many counts of this clone. V and J are TRBV30 and TRBJ1-1; D not resolved. The CDR3 covers 12 residues. The V end lost 0 bases, the J end lost 1 base, and 3 bases lay between the germline ends. CDR1 and CDR2 from the germline V gene are GTSNPN and SVGIG (reference sequence). The CDR3 here is CAWSVRNTEAFF. The CDR3, as DNA: TGTGCCTGGAGTGTCCGGAACACTGAAGCTTTCTTT.

This clone was detected ten times or more. The chain has TRBV6-2 or TRBV6-3 and TRBJ2-7; 9 bases agree with TRBD1. With V trimmed by 5 bases and J by 5 bases, 10 bases remained unmatched. This CDR3 comprises 15 residues. Germline CDR1 and CDR2: MNHEY and SVGEGT. The CDR3 reads CASSNRDREIDEQYF. In DNA form, the CDR3 reads TGTGCCAGCAGTAACCGGGACAGGGAGATCGACGAGCAGTACTTC.

This clone was counted at least ten times. The genes are TRBV29-1 and TRBJ2-7; D is possibly TRBD1 (6 bases). The CDR3 extends over 12 amino acids. Germline CDR1 is SQVTM and CDR2 is ANQGSEA. V lost 6 bases and J 3 bases, leaving 12 bases between the germline ends. CDR3 DNA: TGCAGCGTCGCTCCAGGGGACTACGAGCAGTACTTC. It encodes CSVAPGDYEQYF.

This clone was observed many times. The chain employs TRBV9 and TRBJ2-2, with 12 bases that match TRBD2. The germline CDR1 and CDR2 sequences are SGDLS and YYNGEE. The CDR3 spans 16 residues. V lost 4 bases to trimming and J lost 5 bases; unmatched junction nucleotides: 6. CDR3 bases: TGTGCCAGCAGCACCCTAGCGGGGGGGCGGACCGGGGAGCTGTTTTTT. Protein product: CASSTLAGGRTGELFF.

This clone was seen repeatedly, ten times or more. This sequence joins TRBV3-1 and TRBJ1-1; D unresolved. V shed 1 base and J shed 10 bases, with 13 bases lying between them. Germline lookup yields CDR1 LGHDT and CDR2 YNNKEL (reference sequence). This CDR3 has 13 amino acids. The CDR3 nucleotides are TGTGCCAGCAGCCAAGCTTTAACGCAAGGAGCTTTCTTT. Translating it yields CASSQALTQGAFF.

This clone has just a few counts. The chain carries TRBV30 and TRBJ2-3, with D tentatively TRBD2 (6 bases). V was shortened by 2 bases and J by 0 bases, with 15 bases between the two germline ends. This CDR3 comprises 16 residues. The germline gives CDR1 GTSNPN, CDR2 SVGIG (reference sequence). This chain's CDR3 is CAWSPGTATSTDTQYF. The CDR3 nucleotides read TGTGCCTGGAGTCCGGGGACTGCAACTAGCACAGATACGCAGTATTTT.

This clone turned up a few times. The chain recombines TRBV5-6 with TRBJ2-5; TRBD1 matches at 8 bases. The CDR3 has 14 amino acids. Per germline, CDR1 SGHDT and CDR2 YYEEEE. V lost 3 bases to trimming and J lost 2 bases; unmatched junction nucleotides: 3. The CDR3 bases are TGTGCCAGCAGCTACGGGACAGGTCAAGAGACCCAGTACTTC. It translates to CASSYGTGQETQYF.

The table lists this clone with a few counts. A read error is possible here, since a much larger clone lies one base away. This chain links TRBV7-6 with TRBJ2-5; TRBD2 matches at 7 bases. The CDR3 sequence is 16 residues long. Unmatched junction bases numbered 12, after V lost 6 bases and J lost 2 bases. Looked up from germline, CDR1 is SGHVS and CDR2 is FNYEAQ. The CDR3 DNA reads as TGTGCCAGCAGATTAATGGGCGGGGGTGTTCAAGAGACCCAGTACTTC. It translates to CASRLMGGGVQETQYF.

This clone was detected only a few times. The rearrangement links TRBV6-9 to TRBJ2-7; 8 positions match TRBD2. V dropped 2 bases and J dropped 0; count of bases not matched to a gene: 3. In germline, CDR1 is MNHGY, CDR2 SVAAGI. The CDR3 totals 15 residues. Written as DNA, the CDR3 is TGTGCCAGCAGTTATGAGCGGGGGAGCTCCTACGAGCAGTACTTC. It encodes CASSYERGSSYEQYF.

At least ten counts were recorded for this clone. The genes are TRBV27 and TRBJ2-3; D might be TRBD1 or TRBD2, each matching 5 bases. V lost 3 bases to trimming and J lost 0 bases, with 13 bases between them. The CDR3 covers 16 residues. The germline gives CDR1 MNHEY, CDR2 SMNVEV (reference sequence). The CDR3 nucleotides are TGTGCCAGCAGTTTGGTGGGGGACCGCAGCACAGATACGCAGTATTTT. It is translated as CASSLVGDRSTDTQYF.

This clone showed up many times. The CDR3 reads CASGTDSYNSPLHF. Written as DNA, the CDR3 is TGCGCCAGCGGGACTGACTCCTATAATTCACCCCTCCACTTT. The chain uses TRBV10-2 and TRBJ1-6, with D possibly matching TRBD1 (5 bases). CDR3 length: 14 residues. CDR1 and CDR2 from the germline V gene are WSHSY and SAAADI. Between the trimmed V and J ends, which lost 8 bases and 0 bases, there was a span of 8 bases.

This clone was counted ten times or more. The chain joins TRBV9 to TRBJ2-7; TRBD1 matches at 8 bases. The CDR3 covers 15 residues. Germline V gene sequence: CDR1 SGDLS, CDR2 YYNGEE. J lost 2 bases, V lost 2 bases, and 6 bases had no gene match. The DNA for the CDR3 is TGTGCCAGCAGCGTTTCCGGACAGGGCCCCTACGAGCAGTACTTC. Residues: CASSVSGQGPYEQYF.

At least ten counts were recorded for this clone. The rearrangement links TRBV28 to TRBJ1-2; possibly TRBD1 for D (5 bases). The CDR3 extends over 13 amino acids. Germline V CDR1 and CDR2: MDHEN, SYDVKM. Trimming took 3 bases from V and 8 from J, leaving 13 bases between them. CDR3 DNA: TGTGCCAGCAGTTTCGGAGGGGTAAGGGGCTACACCTTC. As protein: CASSFGGVRGYTF.

This clone appeared a few times. This sequence joins TRBV2 and TRBJ1-2; perhaps TRBD1 as D (5 bases). The V end was cut by 0 bases, the J end by 5 bases, with 16 bases between. The CDR3 runs to 16 residues. Germline V gene data show CDR1 as SNHLY and CDR2 as FYNNEI. CDR3 residues: CASSEAGLRGDYGYTF. CDR3 in DNA: TGTGCCAGCAGTGAAGCAGGTCTACGAGGGGATTATGGCTACACCTTC.